Each of the 27 T cell receptor beta chains below was sequenced from the same sample in a study of shared clonotypes between healthy human individuals. TCRdb keeps only in-frame clones here, not all; method: immunoSEQ multiplex PCR. The repertoire includes about 2.1 million clones, roughly 91% of them detected once, and about 1.8% sits in the top ten. Naive CD8 cells lacked CD45RO, underwent positive selection for CCR7 and left out terminally differentiated effector memory CD45RA+ cells. Sequenced material: naive CD8+ T cells from PBMCs. Receptor source: a man in his late teens or twenties in good health. Some clones in this sample may be carry-over from other donors' samples.

The chain couples TRBV6-4 to TRBJ2-2, with D uncertain. Trimming left V 1 base short and J 6 bases short, with 6 bases between. CDR1 is MRHNA and CDR2 is SNTAGT in the germline V gene. The CDR3 spans 13 residues. The CDR3 here is CASSDWESGELFF. As DNA, the CDR3 is TGTGCCAGCAGTGACTGGGAATCCGGGGAGCTGTTTTTT.

The rearrangement links TRBV5-8 to TRBJ2-3; tentatively, D is TRBD1 (6 bases). The CDR3 is 14 residues long. CDR1 and CDR2 from the germline V gene are SGHTS and YDEGEE. V lost 7 bases and J lost 6, with 18 bases in between. CDR3 bases: TGTGCCAGCCCTCTACAGGGTATTTGGGATACGCAGTATTTT. Encoded protein: CASPLQGIWDTQYF.

This chain connects TRBV29-1 to TRBJ2-6, with 9 bases fitting TRBD1. Trimming cost V 0 bases and J 3 bases; bases outside gene matches: 18. The CDR3 runs 21 residues. Germline assignment: CDR1 SQVTM and CDR2 ANQGSEA. The CDR3 DNA follows: TGCAGCGTTGAAGATATTCGCCGGCCAGATACAGGGGGCGGTGGGGCCAACGTCCTGACTTTC. Amino acids: CSVEDIRRPDTGGGGANVLTF.

In this sample, this clone turned up a few times. The rearrangement uses TRBV25-1 and TRBJ1-4; 7 bases match TRBD1. V gave up 4 bases and J gave up 1 base; unmatched junction bases: 9. The CDR3 extends over 17 amino acids. Germline V gene data show CDR1 as MGHDK and CDR2 as SYGVNS. CDR3 bases: TGTGCCAGCAGTGCCGACAGGGAAGGAGTAACTAATGAAAAACTGTTTTTT. It translates to CASSADREGVTNEKLFF.

The chain has TRBV10-2 and TRBJ2-7, with 7 nucleotides matching TRBD2. The CDR3 spans 14 residues. Germline CDR1 WSHSY, CDR2 SAAADI. Germline trimming cut 7 bases from V and 0 bases from J; bases unmatched to any gene: 6. CDR3 region: CASTWDYSSYEQYF. The CDR3 nucleotides read TGCGCCAGCACTTGGGACTACAGCTCCTACGAGCAGTACTTC.

The chain has TRBV28 and TRBJ2-7; unclear D gene. CDR3 length: 13 amino acids. The V gene lost 5 bases and the J gene lost 3 bases, with 11 bases spanning the gap. CDR1 is MDHEN and CDR2 is SYDVKM in the germline V gene. CDR3 sequence: CASSRDRYYEQYF. Here the CDR3 DNA reads TGTGCCAGCAGTCGTGACCGATACTACGAGCAGTACTTC.

Only one count was recorded for this clone. V is TRBV4-3 and J is TRBJ2-1; TRBD2 matches 13 bases. Germline V gene lookup returns CDR1 LGHNA and CDR2 YSLEER. The CDR3 sequence is 21 residues long. Trimming at V came to 1 base and at J to 1 base, leaving 13 bases not matched to a gene. CDR3 loop: CASSQGVGTSGRAGSYNEQFF. As DNA, the CDR3 is TGCGCCAGCAGCCAAGGAGTGGGTACTAGCGGGAGGGCCGGGTCCTACAATGAGCAGTTCTTC.

The gene calls are TRBV2 and TRBJ2-1, with unresolved D. Trimming cost V 3 bases and J 8 bases, with 5 bases left between them. CDR1 and CDR2 (germline): SNHLY, FYNNEI. The CDR3 spans 11 residues. In DNA form, the CDR3 reads TGTGCCAGCAGTGAGGTCGATGAGCAGTTCTTC. It specifies CASSEVDEQFF. Drawing the rest from reference TRBV2 and TRBJ2-1, the complete variable domain is EPEVTQTPSHQVTQMGQEVILRCVPISNHLYFYWYRQILGQKVEFLVSFYNNEISEKSEIFDDQFSVERPDGSNFTLKIRSTKLEDSAMYFCASSEVDEQFFGPGTRLTVL.

The CDR3 DNA reads TGTGCCAGCAGCACCTCGCCAGCTAGGGAGGGCTACACCTTC. It translates to CASSTSPAREGYTF. The chain joins TRBV7-6 to TRBJ1-2, with D unclear. Trimming cost V 5 bases and J 8 bases, with 18 bases left between them. Per germline, CDR1 SGHVS and CDR2 FNYEAQ. CDR3 length equals 14 residues.

The V gene is TRBV14, the J gene TRBJ2-4; 9 bases are shared with TRBD2. The CDR3 totals 16 residues. CDR1 and CDR2 (germline): SGHDN, FVKESK. With V trimmed by 0 bases and J by 8 bases, 8 bases remained unmatched. DNA of the CDR3: TGTGCCAGCAGCCAAGATTGGCGGGAGGGCCTGGACATTCAGTACTTC. It specifies CASSQDWREGLDIQYF.

The J gene is TRBJ1-2, the V gene TRBV10-3, with D perhaps TRBD1 (5 bases). Germline assignment: CDR1 ENHRY and CDR2 SYGVKD. CDR3 length equals 13 residues. V was cut by 3 bases and J by 8 bases, with 13 bases left in between. The CDR3 protein is CAISDRLGDGYTF. The CDR3 DNA reads TGTGCCATCAGTGATCGCTTAGGGGACGGCTACACCTTC.

The chain employs TRBV6-1 and TRBJ1-2; D gene uncertain. Germline-derived CDR1 and CDR2 are MNHNS and SASEGT. Between the trimmed V and J ends, which lost 3 bases and 7 bases, there was a span of 21 bases. The CDR3 loop spans 16 amino acids. CDR3 coding DNA: TGTGCCAGCAGTGAGACCTTTGACGGAGGTATACGTGGCTACACCTTC. Residues: CASSETFDGGIRGYTF.

The J gene is TRBJ2-1, the V gene TRBV6-5; 10 bases are a match to TRBD2. This CDR3 comprises 14 residues. CDR1 and CDR2 from the germline V gene are MNHEY and SVGAGI. V was pared by 5 bases and J by 9 bases, with 7 bases of the junction left unmatched. In DNA, the CDR3 is TGTGCCAGCAGTAGAGGGACTAGCGTGGTTGAGCAGTTCTTC. This codes for CASSRGTSVVEQFF.

This chain uses TRBV7-9 with TRBJ2-4; tentatively, D is TRBD2 (5 bases). This CDR3 contains 19 residues. In germline, CDR1 is SEHNR, CDR2 FQNEAQ (reference sequence). Trimming removed 4 bases from V and 0 bases from J, with 22 bases in between. CDR3: CASSSYPSGSALAKNIQYF. The CDR3 nucleotides are TGTGCCAGCAGCTCCTATCCGAGCGGTTCTGCTCTAGCCAAAAACATTCAGTACTTC.

Regarding this clone: This sample includes further DNA sequences coding for the same CDR3. The rearrangement joins TRBV29-1 to TRBJ2-7; the match to TRBD1 covers 7 bases. The CDR3 is made up of 12 amino acids. Germline V gene sequence: CDR1 SQVTM, CDR2 ANQGSEA. The ends lost 6 bases at V and 3 bases at J; junction bases unmatched: 5. CDR3 protein: CSVRQGNYEQYF. The CDR3 DNA is TGCAGCGTCCGACAGGGAAACTACGAGCAGTACTTC.

The chain employs TRBV5-1 and TRBJ2-3; D is unresolved. Germline CDR1 SGHRS, CDR2 YFSETQ. The CDR3 covers 14 residues. V was cut by 0 bases and J by 2 bases, with 7 bases left in between. CDR3 protein: CASSLEKNTDTQYF. In nucleotides, the CDR3 is TGCGCCAGCAGCTTGGAGAAGAACACAGATACGCAGTATTTT.

In this sample, this clone turned up once. Since a much larger clone is just one base distant, this may be a read error. The sample carries other DNA sequences with the same CDR3. The rearrangement links TRBV28 to TRBJ1-1; no firm D call. Germline values: CDR1 MDHEN, CDR2 SYDVKM. CDR3 length: 11 residues. V gave up 7 bases and J gave up 0 bases, with 3 bases separating them. As DNA, the CDR3 is TGTGCCAGCATCTTGAACACTGAAGCTTTCTTT. Residues: CASILNTEAFF. Supplemented by reference TRBV28 and TRBJ1-1, the full variable domain reads DVKVTQSSRYLVKRTGEKVFLECVQDMDHENMFWYRQDPGLGLRLIYFSYDVKMKEKGDIPEGYSVSREKKERFSLILESASTNQTSMYLCASILNTEAFFGQGTRLTVV.

The CDR3 here is CASSLKREGPDTQYF. In nucleotides, the CDR3 is TGTGCCAGCAGTTTAAAGCGGGAGGGCCCGGATACGCAGTATTTT. The gene calls are TRBV27 and TRBJ2-3; 10 positions match TRBD2. Trimming cost V 2 bases and J 6 bases; bases outside gene matches: 5. The CDR3 extends over 15 amino acids. Germline V CDR1 and CDR2: MNHEY, SMNVEV (reference sequence).

The V call is TRBV6-5, the J call TRBJ2-5, with D perhaps matching TRBD2 (5 bases). Between the trimmed V and J ends, which lost 0 bases and 3 bases, there was a span of 11 bases. This CDR3 comprises 15 residues. Germline values: CDR1 MNHEY, CDR2 SVGAGI. The CDR3 reads CASSYSELAEETQYF. The CDR3 DNA is TGTGCCAGCAGTTACTCCGAGCTAGCCGAAGAGACCCAGTACTTC.

The V and J genes are TRBV2 and TRBJ2-1; weak D call: TRBD2 (5 bases). The ends were cut back, 0 bases at V and 5 bases at J, with 17 bases in the middle. The V gene's germline CDR1 is SNHLY and CDR2 FYNNEI. The CDR3 loop spans 17 amino acids. The CDR3, as DNA: TGTGCCAGCAGTGAAGCCGGCCCGGGGATCACTGACAATGAGCAGTTCTTC. This translates into CASSEAGPGITDNEQFF.

The count of this clone is one. V usage is TRBV5-1 and J usage is TRBJ2-3; 11 bases match TRBD2. CDR1 SGHRS and CDR2 YFSETQ come from the germline V gene. There are 18 residues in the CDR3. Trimming cost V 6 bases and J 0 bases; bases outside gene matches: 12. Here the CDR3 reads CASTATSGMGGSTDTQYF. CDR3 bases: TGCGCCAGCACCGCGACTAGCGGGATGGGGGGTAGCACAGATACGCAGTATTTT.

This chain links TRBV28 with TRBJ2-1, with 8 bases fitting TRBD2. This CDR3 region has 14 residues. V was clipped by 7 bases and J by 11 bases; unmatched bases: 13. CDR1 and CDR2 from the germline V gene are MDHEN and SYDVKM. The CDR3 reads CASTEGSSGPQQFF. The CDR3 DNA follows: TGTGCCAGCACGGAAGGGTCTAGCGGGCCCCAGCAGTTCTTC.

The chain couples TRBV5-1 to TRBJ2-7, with 11 nucleotides matching TRBD2. Germline assignment: CDR1 SGHRS and CDR2 YFSETQ. The CDR3 is made up of 17 amino acids. V dropped 3 bases and J dropped 3; count of bases not matched to a gene: 11. CDR3 nucleotide sequence: TGCGCCAGCAGCTCACTACCAGGGACTAGCGGTGGCTACGAGCAGTACTTC. This sequence encodes CASSSLPGTSGGYEQYF.

The DNA of the CDR3 is TGTGCCAGTAGTATTCTTGTGGACAGTCTGAACACTGAAGCTTTCTTT. Translation gives CASSILVDSLNTEAFF. V usage is TRBV19 and J usage is TRBJ1-1; D may be TRBD1 (6 bases). Trimming took 3 bases from V and 0 from J, leaving 14 bases between them. The CDR3 covers 16 residues. The V gene's germline CDR1 is LNHDA and CDR2 SQIVND (reference sequence). The variable domain in full, completed from reference TRBV19 and TRBJ1-1, reads DGGITQSPKYLFRKEGQNVTLSCEQNLNHDAMYWYRQDPGQGLRLIYYSQIVNDFQKGDIAEGYSVSREKKESFPLTVTSAQKNPTAFYLCASSILVDSLNTEAFFGQGTRLTVV.

The chain links TRBV10-3 to TRBJ2-3; D call uncertain. Germline V lookup: CDR1 ENHRY, CDR2 SYGVKD. The CDR3 consists of 15 residues. V lost 2 bases and J lost 2, with 11 bases in between. The chain's CDR3 is CAISEVAISTDTQYF. The CDR3 region has the DNA TGTGCCATCAGTGAGGTGGCTATTTCCACAGATACGCAGTATTTT.

The CDR3, as DNA: TGTGCCAGCAGTTCCCGGGACAGGGTTTTCTACGAGCAGTACTTC. Amino acids: CASSSRDRVFYEQYF. The rearrangement joins TRBV6-1 to TRBJ2-7, with 9 positions matching TRBD1. Trimming removed 5 bases from V and 3 bases from J; junction bases left unmatched: 8. The CDR3 consists of 15 residues. Germline loops: CDR1 MNHNS, CDR2 SASEGT.

V usage is TRBV30 and J usage is TRBJ2-7, with a weak D call TRBD1 (6 bases). This CDR3 spans 14 amino acids. Trimming removed 0 bases from V and 5 bases from J, with 14 bases in between. In germline, CDR1 is GTSNPN, CDR2 SVGIG (reference sequence). The chain's CDR3 is CAWSVLGHEDEQYF. Here the CDR3 DNA reads TGTGCCTGGAGTGTACTGGGACACGAGGACGAGCAGTACTTC. Looking up the rest from reference TRBV30 and TRBJ2-7 gives the full variable domain: SQTIHQWPATLVQPVGSPLSLECTVEGTSNPNLYWYRQAAGRGLQLLFYSVGIGQISSEVPQNLSASRPQDRQFILSSKKLLLSDSGFYLCAWSVLGHEDEQYFGPGTRLTVT.